This is a list of T cell receptor beta chains from one sample in a study of siplizumab effects on memory and regulatory T cells. TCRdb's table, derived via immunoSEQ multiplex PCR, lists solely in-frame clones and lacks some. The data contain 90,000 to 120,000 clones, 93% of them singletons. Material: Tregs sorted from blood. All receptors derive from a human donor in good health. The CDR3 runs from the conserved cysteine through the conserved F or W. D genes are given only for firm matches. The listing skips clone size in some rows; elsewhere it reads once, few, many or a size class.

NA	TRBV7-2	NA	TRBJ1-1	TGTGCCAGCAGCTTAGTCCCGGGACGCAGGTTGAACACTGAAGCTTTCTTT	CASSLVPGRRLNTEAFF
TRBD2	TRBV7-8	NA	TRBJ2-1	TGTGCCAGCAGCCCTGGGACTAGCGGGAGAAAGTATGAGCAGTTCTTC	CASSPGTSGRKYEQFF
NA	TRBV6-6	NA	TRBJ2-3	TGTGCCAGCAGCCAGAACACAGATACGCAGTATTTT	CASSQNTDTQYF
NA	TRBV7-9	once	TRBJ2-1	TGTGCCAGCGTCGGGGCTTCGCTGGTGGAGCAGTTCTTC	CASVGASLVEQFF
TRBD2	TRBV7-9	NA	TRBJ2-3	TGTGCCAGCAGCTTGAGCGGGGGGCTGCAGTATTTT	CASSLSGGLQYF
NA	TRBV6-5	NA	TRBJ1-2	TGTGCCAGCAGCCCCTTTCGGGGCGGGTCCGGCTACACCTTC	CASSPFRGGSGYTF
NA	TRBV10-3	NA	TRBJ2-2	TGTGCCATCTGGGCGGCTCCGAACACCGGGGAGCTGTTTTTT	CAIWAAPNTGELFF
TRBD2	TRBV7-2	few	TRBJ2-2	TGTGCCAGCAGCTTAGATTTCAGCGGGAGGTCTGACACCGGGGAGCTGTTTTTT	CASSLDFSGRSDTGELFF
TRBD1	TRBV27	NA	TRBJ2-1	TGTGCCAGCAGTTCCAACAGGGGCCTCTACAATGAGCAGTTCTTC	CASSSNRGLYNEQFF
NA	TRBV14	NA	TRBJ2-5	TGTGCCAGCAGCCAAGGGTGGGGGGTCCGAGAGACCCAGTACTTC	CASSQGWGVRETQYF
NA	TRBV4-1	NA	TRBJ2-7	TGCGCCAGCAGCCTAACGACGGGGGACGAGCAGTACTTC	CASSLTTGDEQYF
NA	TRBV4-1	NA	TRBJ2-7	TGCGCCAGCAGCCAAGAGGGACATTCATACGAGCAGTACTTC	CASSQEGHSYEQYF
NA	TRBV19	once	TRBJ1-5	TGTGCCAGCGCTAGAACAAGTTTGGGTAGCAATCAGCCCCAGCATTTT	CASARTSLGSNQPQHF
NA	TRBV21-1	NA	TRBJ1-5	TGTGCCAGCAGCAAACAGCCGGGACACCCACTCCGGGGCAATCAGCCCCAGCATTTT	CASSKQPGHPLRGNQPQHF
NA	TRBV5-1	NA	TRBJ2-5	TGCGCCAGCAGCACCGGAGTGCAGAAGACCCAGTACTTC	CASSTGVQKTQYF
NA	TRBV7-2	NA	TRBJ2-3	TGTGCCAGCAGCCCCAACACAGATACGCAGTATTTT	CASSPNTDTQYF
NA	TRBV9	NA	TRBJ2-1	TGTGCCAGCAGCGAGACCTTAGGAAATGAGCAGTTCTTC	CASSETLGNEQFF
NA	TRBV29-1	NA	TRBJ2-3	TGCAGCGCCCAGTTGTATGATACGCAGTATTTT	CSAQLYDTQYF
TRBD1	TRBV5-1	NA	TRBJ2-1	TGCGCCAGCAGAGGGGGACAGGGGATCAATGAGCAGTTCTTC	CASRGGQGINEQFF
NA	TRBV5-1	NA	TRBJ2-3	TGCGCCAGCAGCTCAAACGGAGAAACAGATACGCAGTATTTT	CASSSNGETDTQYF
NA	TRBV2	NA	TRBJ2-1	TGTGCCAGCGCGGGGTCCGATTTTTACAATGAGCAGTTCTTC	CASAGSDFYNEQFF
NA	TRBV5-8	NA	TRBJ2-5	TGTGCCAGCAGACCCGCCCTATTGACCCAGTACTTC	CASRPALLTQYF
NA	TRBV11-3	once	TRBJ2-7	TGTGCCAGCAGCTACACACAGGGCTACTCCTACGAGCAGTACTTC	CASSYTQGYSYEQYF
NA	TRBV5-1	once	TRBJ2-3	TGCGCCAGCAGAGGGAAATCTAGCACAGATACGCAGTATTTT	CASRGKSSTDTQYF
NA	TRBV18	NA	TRBJ1-2	TGTGCCAGCTCCCCCCGGCAGGGGTATGGCTACACCTTC	CASSPRQGYGYTF
TRBD1	TRBV10-3	once	TRBJ2-5	TGTGCCATCAGTGAGCAGACAGGGGGACTTGAGACCCAGTACTTC	CAISEQTGGLETQYF
TRBD2	TRBV11-2	NA	TRBJ2-3	TGTGCCAGCAGCGCCGGGACTAGCGGGCCCACAGATACGCAGTATTTT	CASSAGTSGPTDTQYF
NA	TRBV10-3	NA	TRBJ2-6	TGTGCCATCAGTGGCGACGCAAGCTCTGGGGCCAACGTCCTGACTTTC	CAISGDASSGANVLTF
TRBD2	TRBV5-4	NA	TRBJ2-2	TGTGCCAGCACCTCGGCTCGGGGGGGTAACACCGGGGAGCTGTTTTTT	CASTSARGGNTGELFF
NA	TRBV9	few	TRBJ1-2	TGTGCCAGCAGCGCCGGGCGAAGGGCCCACACAGGCTACACCTTC	CASSAGRRAHTGYTF